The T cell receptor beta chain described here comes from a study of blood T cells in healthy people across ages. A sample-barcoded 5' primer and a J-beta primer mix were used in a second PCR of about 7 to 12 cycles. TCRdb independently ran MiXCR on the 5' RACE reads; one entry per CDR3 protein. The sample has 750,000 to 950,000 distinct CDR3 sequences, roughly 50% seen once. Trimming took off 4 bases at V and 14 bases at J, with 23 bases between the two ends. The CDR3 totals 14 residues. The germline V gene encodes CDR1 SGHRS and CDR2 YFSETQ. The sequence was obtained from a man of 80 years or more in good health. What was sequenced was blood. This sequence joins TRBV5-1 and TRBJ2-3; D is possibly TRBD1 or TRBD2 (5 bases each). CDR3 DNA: TGCGCCAGCAGCCCCGGGACGTACGACAGATACGCGTATTTT. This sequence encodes CASSPGTYDRYAYF.